A selection of T cell receptor beta chains follows, all from one sample in a study of control samples from healthy donors and cancer patients. Assay: immunoSEQ multiplex PCR; the TCRdb copy retains only in-frame clones and omits some. The sample includes some 79,000 clones, approximately 93% seen only once; the top ten take 0.95% to 1.5%. Sequenced material: PBMCs. Every receptor here comes from a woman between 40 and 50 years old with lung cancer. The CDR3 runs from the conserved cysteine through the conserved F or W. Fields, in order: V gene, J gene, clone size, D gene, CDR3 DNA, CDR3 protein. A D gene is named only where the DNA matches it firmly. The listing skips clone size in some rows; elsewhere it reads once, few, many or a size class.

V: TRBV6-5; J: TRBJ1-1; size: once; D: TRBD1; DNA: TGTGCCAGCAGTTCGACAGGGGGCCTTGGGGTAGCTTTCTTT; CDR3: CASSSTGGLGVAFF
V: TRBV19; J: TRBJ1-1; size: -; D: TRBD1; DNA: TGTGCCAGTAGTATTGGCACGACAGGGCCGAACACTGAAGCTTTCTTT; CDR3: CASSIGTTGPNTEAFF
V: TRBV5-1; J: TRBJ1-6; size: -; D: TRBD1; DNA: TGCGCCAGCAGCTTGGGGGGACAGCGGTATTCACCCCTCCACTTT; CDR3: CASSLGGQRYSPLHF
V: TRBV28; J: TRBJ1-1; size: -; D: -; DNA: TGTGCCGGGGGGGGCCTAAACACTGAAGCTTTCTTT; CDR3: CAGGGLNTEAFF
V: TRBV6-5; J: TRBJ1-2; size: -; D: -; DNA: TGTGCCAGCAGTTATGGAGGGGGACTCGGTGGTGGCTACACCTTC; CDR3: CASSYGGGLGGGYTF
V: TRBV4-1; J: TRBJ2-2; size: once; D: TRBD1; DNA: TGCGCCAGCAGCCAAGGTGGAGGCAGGGGGCGGGCCACCGGGGAGCTGTTTTTT; CDR3: CASSQGGGRGRATGELFF
V: TRBV28; J: TRBJ1-5; size: -; D: -; DNA: TGTGCCAGCAGACCTGTGAAGGGGAGTGGTTGGAGCAATCAGCCCCAGCATTTT; CDR3: CASRPVKGSGWSNQPQHF
V: TRBV5-1; J: TRBJ1-1; size: -; D: TRBD1; DNA: TGCGCCAGCAGCTTTCAACAGGGGGCGAGCACTGAAGCTTTCTTT; CDR3: CASSFQQGASTEAFF
V: TRBV18; J: TRBJ1-3; size: -; D: TRBD1; DNA: TGTGCCAGCTCGCCCGACAGGGATTCAAACACCATATATTTT; CDR3: CASSPDRDSNTIYF
V: TRBV19; J: TRBJ2-1; size: -; D: TRBD2; DNA: TGTGCCAGTAGTGTTACTAGCGGGGGGCCCACTGAGCAGTTCTTC; CDR3: CASSVTSGGPTEQFF
V: TRBV19; J: TRBJ1-1; size: -; D: -; DNA: TGTGCCAGTAGTATTGGTCAGGGTGAAGTCATGAACACTGAAGCTTTCTTT; CDR3: CASSIGQGEVMNTEAFF
V: TRBV19; J: TRBJ1-1; size: -; D: -; DNA: TGTGCCAGTAGTATAGGTCTGCGCACTGAAGCTTTCTTT; CDR3: CASSIGLRTEAFF
V: TRBV5-1; J: TRBJ2-5; size: once; D: TRBD2; DNA: TGCGCCAGCAGCTTGGGGCAGGGAGGGGAGACCCAGTACTTC; CDR3: CASSLGQGGETQYF
V: TRBV7-9; J: TRBJ1-2; size: -; D: -; DNA: TGTGCCAGCAGCTCAGATGGGGCGGGAGGGGTATATAACTATGGCTACACCTTC; CDR3: CASSSDGAGGVYNYGYTF
V: TRBV6-5; J: TRBJ2-2; size: -; D: -; DNA: TGTGCCACGTTACAGGGTAATACCGGGGAGCTGTTTTTT; CDR3: CATLQGNTGELFF
V: TRBV30; J: TRBJ1-1; size: -; D: -; DNA: TGTGCCTGGAGTCGATGGGGTGGAACTGAAGCTTTCTTT; CDR3: CAWSRWGGTEAFF
V: TRBV19; J: TRBJ2-7; size: -; D: -; DNA: TGTGCCAGTAGTCCAGGGGGGGCCTCCCACGAGCAGTACTTC; CDR3: CASSPGGASHEQYF
V: TRBV14; J: TRBJ1-1; size: -; D: TRBD1; DNA: TGTGCCAGCAGCCGCTGGGACAGGGTAAGCGGCACTGAAGCTTTCTTT; CDR3: CASSRWDRVSGTEAFF
V: TRBV3-1/TRBV3-2; J: TRBJ1-4; size: -; D: -; DNA: TGTGCCAGCAGCCTCTCAGGAGTTTTTAATGAAAAACTGTTTTTT; CDR3: CASSLSGVFNEKLFF
V: TRBV6-1; J: TRBJ2-7; size: -; D: TRBD1; DNA: TGTGCCAGCAGCGAACGTCCGGGACAGGGGGCGCTCGAGCAGTACTTC; CDR3: CASSERPGQGALEQYF
V: TRBV2; J: TRBJ1-5; size: -; D: -; DNA: TGTGCCAGCAGGAGGGCAGGCGATTTGAGCAATCAGCCCCAGCATTTT; CDR3: CASRRAGDLSNQPQHF
V: TRBV5-4; J: TRBJ1-4; size: -; D: -; DNA: TGTGCCAGCAGCTCGGAGACGGGTCGTGAAAAACTGTTTTTT; CDR3: CASSSETGREKLFF
V: TRBV3-1/TRBV3-2; J: TRBJ2-5; size: -; D: TRBD2; DNA: TGTGCCAGCAGCCTCCTTGCTCCTAGCGGGGCCGAAGAGACCCAGTACTTC; CDR3: CASSLLAPSGAEETQYF
V: TRBV5-6; J: TRBJ1-5; size: once; D: -; DNA: TGTGCCAGCAGCGGTAGGCAGGGCCTTCAGCCCCAGCATTTT; CDR3: CASSGRQGLQPQHF
V: TRBV7-9; J: TRBJ1-2; size: -; D: TRBD1; DNA: TGTGCCAGCAGCCGGGACAGGGGCAACTATGGCTACACCTTC; CDR3: CASSRDRGNYGYTF
V: TRBV2; J: TRBJ2-7; size: -; D: -; DNA: TGTGCCAGCAGTTCAAGGCCCTCCTACGAGCAGTACTTC; CDR3: CASSSRPSYEQYF
V: TRBV7-3; J: TRBJ1-1; size: -; D: -; DNA: TGTGCCAGCAGCTTATCGACAGCCTGGAACACTGAAGCTTTCTTT; CDR3: CASSLSTAWNTEAFF
V: TRBV19; J: TRBJ1-5; size: -; D: TRBD1; DNA: TGTGCCAGTAGCGACAGGGGCGGCAATCAGCCCCAGCATTTT; CDR3: CASSDRGGNQPQHF
V: TRBV15; J: TRBJ1-2; size: once; D: -; DNA: TGTGCCACCAGCAGAGCCGGACCTGAGCTGGCCGGCTATGGCTACACCTTC; CDR3: CATSRAGPELAGYGYTF
V: TRBV28; J: TRBJ1-6; size: once; D: -; DNA: TGTGCCAGCAGTTTATTCAACAGGGAAGGCTCACCCCTCCACTTT; CDR3: CASSLFNREGSPLHF
V: TRBV6-5; J: TRBJ1-5; size: medium-sized; D: TRBD1; DNA: TGTGCCAGCAACCTAGGGGGCCCCCAGCATTTT; CDR3: CASNLGGPQHF
V: TRBV9; J: TRBJ2-1; size: -; D: TRBD2; DNA: TGTGCCAGCAGCGTACTAGCGGGGGGGATTAACAATGAGCAGTTCTTC; CDR3: CASSVLAGGINNEQFF
V: TRBV7-9; J: TRBJ1-6; size: -; D: TRBD1; DNA: TGTGCCAGCAGCTATTACCGGGACAGGGAATCACCCCTCCACTTT; CDR3: CASSYYRDRESPLHF
V: TRBV6-5; J: TRBJ2-1; size: -; D: -; DNA: TGTGCCAGCAGTAGGGGGGGGACAGGTCATGAGCAGTTCTTC; CDR3: CASSRGGTGHEQFF
V: TRBV19; J: TRBJ1-2; size: once; D: -; DNA: TGTGCCAGTAGTATAGAAAGTCCTTCCGGGACGCCGGGTGGCTACACCTTC; CDR3: CASSIESPSGTPGGYTF
V: TRBV5-1; J: TRBJ1-1; size: -; D: -; DNA: TGCGCCAGCAGCCCGACCGACAAAAACACTGAAGCTTTCTTT; CDR3: CASSPTDKNTEAFF
V: TRBV19; J: TRBJ1-1; size: -; D: TRBD1; DNA: TGTGCCAGTAGTACCCGACAGGGGCTAAACACTGAAGCTTTCTTT; CDR3: CASSTRQGLNTEAFF
V: TRBV19; J: TRBJ1-2; size: -; D: TRBD1; DNA: TGTGCCAGTAGTATCCTCTCAGGGGGTAGGAGCGGCTACACCTTC; CDR3: CASSILSGGRSGYTF
V: TRBV27; J: TRBJ2-3; size: -; D: TRBD2; DNA: TGTGCCAGCAGTTTACTAGCGGGGGGACCAGATACGCAGTATTTT; CDR3: CASSLLAGGPDTQYF
V: TRBV6-5; J: TRBJ1-4; size: -; D: -; DNA: TGTGCCAGCATCGCTAACGTCCTGACTAATGAAAAACTGTTTTTT; CDR3: CASIANVLTNEKLFF